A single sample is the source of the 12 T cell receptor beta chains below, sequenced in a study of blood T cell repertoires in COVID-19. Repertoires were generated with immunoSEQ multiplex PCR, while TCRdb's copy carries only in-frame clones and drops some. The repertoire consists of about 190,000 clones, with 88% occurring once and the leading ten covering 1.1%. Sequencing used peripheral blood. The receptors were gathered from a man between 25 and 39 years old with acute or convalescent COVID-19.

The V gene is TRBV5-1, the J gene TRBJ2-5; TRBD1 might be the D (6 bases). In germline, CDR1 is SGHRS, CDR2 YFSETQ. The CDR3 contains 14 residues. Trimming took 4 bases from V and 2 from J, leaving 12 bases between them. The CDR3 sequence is CASSPIRGQETQYF. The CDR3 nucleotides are TGCGCCAGCAGCCCGATCAGGGGTCAAGAGACCCAGTACTTC.

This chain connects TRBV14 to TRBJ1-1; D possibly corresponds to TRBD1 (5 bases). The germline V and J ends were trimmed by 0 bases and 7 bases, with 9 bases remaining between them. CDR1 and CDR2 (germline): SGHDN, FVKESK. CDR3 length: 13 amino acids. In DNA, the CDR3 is TGTGCCAGCAGCCAAGATCTCGACAGTGAAGCTTTCTTT. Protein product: CASSQDLDSEAFF. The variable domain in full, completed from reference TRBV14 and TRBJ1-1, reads EAGVTQFPSHSVIEKGQTVTLRCDPISGHDNLYWYRRVMGKEIKFLLHFVKESKQDESGMPNNRFLAERTGGTYSTLKVQPAELEDSGVYFCASSQDLDSEAFFGQGTRLTVV.

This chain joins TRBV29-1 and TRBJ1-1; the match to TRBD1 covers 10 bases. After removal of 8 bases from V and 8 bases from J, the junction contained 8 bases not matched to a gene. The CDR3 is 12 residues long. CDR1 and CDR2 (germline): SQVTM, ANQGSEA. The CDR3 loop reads CSSGTGVKEAFF. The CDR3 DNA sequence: TGCAGCTCGGGGACAGGGGTTAAGGAAGCTTTCTTT.

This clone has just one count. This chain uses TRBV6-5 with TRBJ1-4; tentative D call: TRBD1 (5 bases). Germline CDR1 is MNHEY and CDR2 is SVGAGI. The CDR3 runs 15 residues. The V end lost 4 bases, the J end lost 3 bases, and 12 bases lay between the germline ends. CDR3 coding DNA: TGTGCCAGCAGTTTCAGCGGGGGTGCTAATGAAAAACTGTTTTTT. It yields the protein CASSFSGGANEKLFF.

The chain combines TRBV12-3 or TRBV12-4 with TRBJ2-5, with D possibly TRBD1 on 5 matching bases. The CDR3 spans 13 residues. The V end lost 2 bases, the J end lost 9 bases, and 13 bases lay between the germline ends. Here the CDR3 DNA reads TGTGCCAGCAGTTTATTCTTTGAAGGGGCCCAGTACTTC. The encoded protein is CASSLFFEGAQYF.

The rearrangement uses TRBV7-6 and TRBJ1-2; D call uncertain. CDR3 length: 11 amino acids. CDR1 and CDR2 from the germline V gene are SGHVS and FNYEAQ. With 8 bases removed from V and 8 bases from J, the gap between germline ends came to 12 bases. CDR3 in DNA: TGTGCCAGCGGAGAGGGTGGCGGCTACACCTTC. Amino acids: CASGEGGGYTF.

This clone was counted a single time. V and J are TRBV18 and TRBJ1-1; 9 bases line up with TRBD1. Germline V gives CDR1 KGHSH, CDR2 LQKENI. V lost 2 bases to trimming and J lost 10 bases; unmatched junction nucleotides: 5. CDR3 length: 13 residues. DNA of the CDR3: TGTGCCAGCTCACCAAGGACAGGGGCCGGAGCTTTCTTT. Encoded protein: CASSPRTGAGAFF.

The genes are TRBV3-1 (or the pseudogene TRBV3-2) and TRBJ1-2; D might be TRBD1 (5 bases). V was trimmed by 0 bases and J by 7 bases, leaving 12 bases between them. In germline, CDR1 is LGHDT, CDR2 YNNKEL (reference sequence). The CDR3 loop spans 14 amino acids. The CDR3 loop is CASSQDVAGFGYTF. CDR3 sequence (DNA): TGTGCCAGCAGCCAAGATGTCGCAGGGTTTGGCTACACCTTC.

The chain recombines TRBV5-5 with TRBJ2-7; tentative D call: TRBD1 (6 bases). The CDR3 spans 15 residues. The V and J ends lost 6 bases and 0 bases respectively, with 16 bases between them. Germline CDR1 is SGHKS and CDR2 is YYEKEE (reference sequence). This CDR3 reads CASTPGAPSSYEQYF. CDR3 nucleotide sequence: TGTGCCAGCACTCCAGGGGCTCCAAGCTCCTACGAGCAGTACTTC.

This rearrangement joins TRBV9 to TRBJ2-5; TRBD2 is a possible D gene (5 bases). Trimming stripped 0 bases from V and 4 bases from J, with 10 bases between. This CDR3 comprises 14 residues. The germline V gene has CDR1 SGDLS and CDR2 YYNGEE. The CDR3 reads CASSVGTDRETQYF. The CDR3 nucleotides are TGTGCCAGCAGCGTAGGGACTGATCGAGAGACCCAGTACTTC.

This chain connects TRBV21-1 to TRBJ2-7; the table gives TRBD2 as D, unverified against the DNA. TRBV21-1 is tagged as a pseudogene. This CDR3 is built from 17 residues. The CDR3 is CASTRVPNGGLKSEQYF. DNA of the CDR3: TGTGCCAGCACCCGAGTCCCCAATGGGGGACTCAAGAGCGAGCAGTACTTC.

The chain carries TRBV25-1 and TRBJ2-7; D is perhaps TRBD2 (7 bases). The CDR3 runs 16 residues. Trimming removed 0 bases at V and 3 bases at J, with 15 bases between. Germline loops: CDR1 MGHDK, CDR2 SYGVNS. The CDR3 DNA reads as TGTGCCAGCAGTGAATATCCTAGGGGGGGAAACTACGAGCAGTACTTC. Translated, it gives CASSEYPRGGNYEQYF.